This T cell receptor (beta chain) was identified during a study of cytomegalovirus exposure and HLA in healthy donors. Study-wide results and limits: Most TCR sequences proved rare, with some public TCRs found in many donors.

Remarks on this clone: Its antigen is undetermined.

The PCR ran on 60 Vbeta and 13 Jbeta primers. Clones were sequenced by immunoSEQ multiplex PCR, and TCRdb holds only the in-frame ones, with some missing. The sample contains about 150,000 clones, approximately 80% of which appear only once. V shed 4 bases and J shed 2 bases, with 15 bases lying between them. The CDR3 is made up of 15 amino acids. Per germline, CDR1 SGHRS and CDR2 YFSETQ. The rearrangement joins TRBV5-1 to TRBJ1-1; no reliable D call. The TCR sequence derives from a man in his thirties or forties in good health and CMV-seropositive. The source material was PBMCs. The CDR3: CASSVIQEANTEAFF. The CDR3 DNA is TGCGCCAGCAGCGTTATACAAGAGGCAAACACTGAAGCTTTCTTT.